This T cell receptor (beta chain) emerged from a study of blood T cell repertoires in COVID-19. Original analysis: Estimated nucleated cell counts came from reference gene primer amplification. The data were produced by immunoSEQ multiplex PCR, yet TCRdb's version contains in-frame clones alone and is incomplete. The V and J calls and the clone size are those of that table, but D and trimming were determined from the DNA. This table holds around 98,000 clones, around 85% found once. The sample holds one count of this clone. The TCR was taken from a woman in her sixties or seventies with acute or convalescent COVID-19. Sequenced sample: peripheral blood.

CDR3 amino acids: CASSLKGAHQPQHF. The CDR3 DNA reads as TGTGCCAGCAGCTTGAAGGGGGCCCATCAGCCCCAGCATTTT. This chain connects TRBV5-6 to TRBJ1-5; TRBD1 matches at 7 bases. The CDR3 sequence is 14 residues long. V lost 1 base, J lost 5 bases, and 3 bases stayed unmatched. Germline values: CDR1 SGHDT, CDR2 YYEEEE. The complete variable domain, with remaining parts taken from reference TRBV5-6 and TRBJ1-5, reads DAGVTQSPTHLIKTRGQQVTLRCSPKSGHDTVSWYQQALGQGPQFIFQYYEEEERQRGNFPDRFSGHQFPNYSSELNVNALLLGDSALYLCASSLKGAHQPQHFGDGTRLSIL.